The 15 T cell receptor beta chains listed next were all sequenced from one sample in a study of identical twins. TCRdb fed the 5' RACE reads into MiXCR, producing one record per CDR3 protein. The sample has fewer than 900,000 distinct CDR3 sequences; 21% are singletons. Another study also made use of these data, one on T cells expressing NK-cell markers.

The source material was PBMCs. These receptors all stem from a woman under 30 in good health.

This chain links TRBV20-1 with TRBJ2-3; 8 bases fit TRBD1. The CDR3 contains 13 residues. In germline, CDR1 is DFQATT, CDR2 SNEGSKA (reference sequence). The V segment lost 4 bases and the J segment 5 bases; nucleotides outside the gene matches: 5. Here the CDR3 reads CSAIGQGGDTQYF. For the CDR3, the DNA is TGCAGTGCTATCGGACAGGGTGGAGATACGCAGTATTTT.

A note on this clonotype: This may be a read error: a much more frequent sequence differs by one nucleotide. This chain connects TRBV29-1 to TRBJ2-2; D unresolved. This CDR3 is 13 amino acids long. V lost 4 bases and J lost 4, with 10 bases in between. Germline V gives CDR1 SQVTM, CDR2 ANQGSEA. The CDR3 loop is CSVGSGRTGELFF. CDR3 bases: TGCAGCGTTGGTAGTGGCCGCACCGGGGAGCTGTTTTTT.

The genes are TRBV14 and TRBJ1-1; D is uncertain. V was trimmed by 1 base and J by 5 bases, leaving 8 bases between them. CDR1 and CDR2 (germline): SGHDN, FVKESK. The CDR3 contains 13 residues. The CDR3 nucleotides are TGTGCCAGCAGCCAAGGTAGGATTACTGAAGCTTTCTTT. It is translated as CASSQGRITEAFF.

Many counts were recorded for this clonotype. This rearrangement joins TRBV2 to TRBJ2-5; TRBD2 might be the D (5 bases). With 9 bases removed from V and 3 bases from J, the gap between germline ends came to 14 bases. Germline CDR1 and CDR2: SNHLY and FYNNEI. The CDR3 extends over 13 amino acids. The CDR3 DNA reads TGTGCCAGATCCCGGGGAGAGGAAGAGACCCAGTACTTC. This gives the protein CARSRGEEETQYF.

The V gene is TRBV6-5, the J gene TRBJ1-1; 7 bases are shared with TRBD1. Germline CDR1 MNHEY, CDR2 SVGAGI. The CDR3 totals 15 residues. V lost 1 base to trimming and J lost 4 bases; unmatched junction nucleotides: 6. As DNA, the CDR3 is TGTGCCAGCAGTTACTTCGACCGGGACAGCACTGAAGCTTTCTTT. Its translation is CASSYFDRDSTEAFF.

This clonotype showed up just a few times. This rearrangement joins TRBV29-1 to TRBJ2-7, with a possible D match to TRBD2 (5 bases). The germline V and J ends were trimmed by 7 bases and 5 bases, with 15 bases remaining between them. CDR3 length equals 12 residues. Germline-derived CDR1 and CDR2 are SQVTM and ANQGSEA. As DNA, the CDR3 is TGCAGCGCCCAAGTGGACTTTCACGAGCAGTACTTC. Protein product: CSAQVDFHEQYF.

V usage is TRBV20-1 and J usage is TRBJ2-1; the match to TRBD2 covers 11 bases. Trimming cost V 6 bases and J 8 bases; bases outside gene matches: 6. There are 13 residues in the CDR3. CDR1 is DFQATT and CDR2 is SNEGSKA in the germline V gene (reference sequence). The chain's CDR3 is CSALAGGRDEQFF. CDR3 coding DNA: TGCAGTGCCTTAGCGGGGGGGCGGGATGAGCAGTTCTTC.

This clonotype was counted only a few times. This chain links TRBV7-9 with TRBJ2-2; D uncertain. Trimming stripped 9 bases from V and 1 base from J, with 12 bases between. This CDR3 has 14 amino acids. Germline loops: CDR1 SEHNR, CDR2 FQNEAQ (reference sequence). The CDR3, as DNA: TGTGCCAGTTCTTTCGGTGAGAACACCGGGGAGCTGTTTTTT. Amino acid sequence: CASSFGENTGELFF.

A few counts support this clonotype. The chain recombines TRBV7-6 with TRBJ2-5, with TRBD1 as a possible D gene (6 bases). CDR3 length: 13 amino acids. Germline CDR1 is SGHVS and CDR2 is FNYEAQ. Trimming removed 6 bases from V and 5 bases from J, with 13 bases in between. The CDR3 nucleotides are TGTGCCAGCAGTCCCTGGGGGCTGGAGACCCAGTACTTC. Protein sequence: CASSPWGLETQYF.

This clonotype was detected a few times. V gene TRBV20-1 combines with J gene TRBJ2-1; TRBD2 matches 11 bases. Germline V CDR1 and CDR2: DFQATT, SNEGSKA (reference sequence). V dropped 7 bases and J dropped 5; count of bases not matched to a gene: 4. This CDR3 has 13 amino acids. The DNA for the CDR3 is TGCAGTGTACTAGCGGGAGTCAACAATGAGCAGTTCTTC. Its translation is CSVLAGVNNEQFF.

In this sample, this clonotype turned up many times. This chain uses TRBV10-3 with TRBJ2-7; no clear D gene. This CDR3 region has 13 residues. Trimming took 4 bases from V and 2 from J, leaving 9 bases between them. Germline loops: CDR1 ENHRY, CDR2 SYGVKD. CDR3 residues: CAISALATYEQYF. DNA for the CDR3: TGTGCCATCAGTGCGCTGGCTACCTACGAGCAGTACTTC.

To note about this clonotype: With a much larger clone just one base away, this may be a read error. This chain connects TRBV20-1 to TRBJ1-4; D not resolved. The CDR3 spans 13 residues. The germline CDR1 and CDR2 sequences are DFQATT and SNEGSKA (reference sequence). The CDR3 DNA is TGCAGTGCCCACAGTCTAACTATTGAAAAACTGTTTTTT. It encodes CSAHSLTIEKLFF.

This clonotype was detected a few times. The chain joins TRBV12-3 or TRBV12-4 to TRBJ2-2, with D possibly matching TRBD1 (5 bases). The CDR3 has 13 residues. Trimming took 10 bases from V and 2 from J, leaving 11 bases between them. The CDR3 bases are TGTGCCAACGGCAGGGCCAACACCGGGGAGCTGTTTTTT. It yields the protein CANGRANTGELFF.

This clonotype has a count of ten or more. This rearrangement joins TRBV7-9 to TRBJ2-1, with D possibly matching TRBD2 (6 bases). Trimming left V 5 bases short and J 3 bases short, with 11 bases between. This CDR3 contains 14 residues. The germline gives CDR1 SEHNR, CDR2 FQNEAQ (reference sequence). The CDR3 coding sequence is TGTGCCAGCAGCCCCGCTAGCGTCTACAATGAGCAGTTCTTC. This codes for CASSPASVYNEQFF.

The chain employs TRBV9 and TRBJ2-7; 8 nucleotides match TRBD1. CDR3 length: 12 amino acids. Germline V gene sequence: CDR1 SGDLS, CDR2 YYNGEE. Unmatched junction bases numbered 4, after V lost 5 bases and J lost 6 bases. This chain's CDR3 is CASSQGAGEQYF. CDR3 coding DNA: TGTGCCAGCAGTCAGGGGGCGGGCGAGCAGTACTTC. Full variable domain (remainder filled in from reference TRBV9 and TRBJ2-7): DSGVTQTPKHLITATGQRVTLRCSPRSGDLSVYWYQQSLDQGLQFLIQYYNGEERAKGNILERFSAQQFPDLHSELNLSSLELGDSALYFCASSQGAGEQYFGPGTRLTVT.